The 15 T cell receptor beta chains below come from one sample, sequenced in a study of blood T cell repertoires in COVID-19. TCRdb's table, derived via immunoSEQ multiplex PCR, lists solely in-frame clones and lacks some. The table lists about 120,000 clones, roughly four fifths of them singletons. Sequenced sample: peripheral blood. The receptors derive from a human donor in a cohort sampled during active COVID-19.

This chain joins TRBV4-2 and TRBJ2-1; 7 nucleotides match TRBD2. The CDR3 is made up of 17 amino acids. Germline V gene data show CDR1 as LGHNA and CDR2 as YNFKEQ. V dropped 0 bases and J dropped 0; count of bases not matched to a gene: 5. The CDR3 nucleotides read TGTGCCAGCAGCCAAGATTGGAGCGGGGTCTCCTACAATGAGCAGTTCTTC. This translates into CASSQDWSGVSYNEQFF.

V is TRBV19 and J is TRBJ2-3; D ambiguous. V was trimmed by 9 bases and J by 0 bases, leaving 19 bases between them. CDR1 and CDR2 (germline): LNHDA, SQIVND (reference sequence). CDR3 size: 16 residues. The CDR3 bases are TGTGCCAGCTCCGGCGGCCCCGGCTTTAGCACAGATACGCAGTATTTT. This sequence encodes CASSGGPGFSTDTQYF. Using reference TRBV19 and TRBJ2-3 for the parts outside the CDR3, the full variable domain is DGGITQSPKYLFRKEGQNVTLSCEQNLNHDAMYWYRQDPGQGLRLIYYSQIVNDFQKGDIAEGYSVSREKKESFPLTVTSAQKNPTAFYLCASSGGPGFSTDTQYFGPGTRLTVL.

This chain joins TRBV13 and TRBJ2-3, with TRBD2 matching 14 bases. Per the germline V gene, CDR1 is PRHDT and CDR2 is FYEKMQ (reference sequence). V dropped 5 bases and J dropped 11; count of bases not matched to a gene: 6. The CDR3 totals 14 residues. CDR3 nucleotides: TGTGCCAGCAGCCCTGGACTAGCGGGGGGCCAGCAGTATTTT. Translating it yields CASSPGLAGGQQYF.

V gene TRBV5-6 combines with J gene TRBJ2-2; D uncertain. The CDR3 runs 14 residues. V gave up 3 bases and J gave up 4 bases, with 10 bases separating them. Germline lookup yields CDR1 SGHDT and CDR2 YYEEEE. As DNA, the CDR3 is TGTGCCAGCAGCTATCGGGTAGGCACCGGGGAGCTGTTTTTT. It translates to CASSYRVGTGELFF.

CDR3 nucleotide sequence: TGTGCCAGCCAACGGGCGGGGTCGAACACCGGGGAGCTGTTTTTT. This encodes CASQRAGSNTGELFF. This chain links TRBV18 with TRBJ2-2; tentatively, D is TRBD2 (6 bases). With 8 bases removed from V and 0 bases from J, the gap between germline ends came to 13 bases. The CDR3 runs to 15 residues. Per the germline V gene, CDR1 is KGHSH and CDR2 is LQKENI. The variable domain in full, with the rest retrieved from reference TRBV18 and TRBJ2-2, is NAGVMQNPRHLVRRRGQEARLRCSPMKGHSHVYWYRQLPEEGLKFMVYLQKENIIDESGMPKERFSAEFPKEGPSILRIQQVVRGDSAAYFCASQRAGSNTGELFFGEGSRLTVL.

The chain employs TRBV5-1 and TRBJ1-1, with D unclear. Germline CDR1 reads SGHRS; CDR2 reads YFSETQ. This CDR3 spans 16 amino acids. Trimming shortened V by 0 bases and J by 2 bases, and 14 bases separated the two germline ends. This CDR3 reads CASSLAQTRGNTEAFF. CDR3 coding DNA: TGCGCCAGCAGCTTGGCCCAGACACGGGGAAACACTGAAGCTTTCTTT.

In its sample, this clone was seen a few times. The chain has TRBV2 and TRBJ2-5, with D possibly TRBD2 on 7 matching bases. The CDR3 loop spans 14 amino acids. Trimming left V 6 bases short and J 5 bases short, with 16 bases between. CDR1 and CDR2 (germline): SNHLY, FYNNEI. CDR3 region: CASRGEGVWETQYF. In nucleotides, the CDR3 is TGTGCCAGCAGGGGGGAGGGGGTTTGGGAGACCCAGTACTTC. Variable domain in full (rest from reference TRBV2 and TRBJ2-5): EPEVTQTPSHQVTQMGQEVILRCVPISNHLYFYWYRQILGQKVEFLVSFYNNEISEKSEIFDDQFSVERPDGSNFTLKIRSTKLEDSAMYFCASRGEGVWETQYFGPGTRLLVL.

This clone has just one count. This chain links TRBV3-1 (or the pseudogene TRBV3-2) with TRBJ1-1; 9 bases are a match to TRBD1. The CDR3 spans 13 residues. V shed 2 bases and J 11 bases; nucleotides not matched to a gene: 6. CDR1 LGHDT and CDR2 YNNKEL come from the germline V gene (reference sequence). The CDR3 region has the DNA TGTGCCAGCAGCCAATCTAACGACAGGGGGGCTTTCTTT. Its translation: CASSQSNDRGAFF.

The chain links TRBV29-1 to TRBJ1-2; TRBD1 agrees at 12 bases. In germline, CDR1 is SQVTM, CDR2 ANQGSEA. The trim removed 6 bases at V and 7 bases at J, leaving 9 bases unmatched. The CDR3 spans 14 residues. In nucleotides, the CDR3 is TGCAGCGTCGAACCGGGACAGGGGGCGCCTGGCTACACCTTC. Translated: CSVEPGQGAPGYTF.

The chain has TRBV11-2 and TRBJ1-2, with D possibly matching TRBD1 (5 bases). CDR1 SGHAT and CDR2 FQNNGV come from the germline V gene. The CDR3 runs to 13 residues. Trimming removed 2 bases at V and 6 bases at J, with 10 bases between. The CDR3 sequence is CASSLWGGDGYTF. The DNA for the CDR3 is TGTGCCAGCAGCTTATGGGGGGGTGATGGCTACACCTTC. Full variable domain (missing parts from reference TRBV11-2 and TRBJ1-2): EAGVAQSPRYKIIEKRQSVAFWCNPISGHATLYWYQQILGQGPKLLIQFQNNGVVDDSQLPKDRFSAERLKGVDSTLKIQPAKLEDSAVYLCASSLWGGDGYTFGSGTRLTVV.

This clone appeared a single time. J is TRBJ1-2 and V is TRBV2; TRBD1 matches at 7 bases. Germline CDR1 is SNHLY and CDR2 is FYNNEI. The CDR3 extends over 11 amino acids. The V gene end was trimmed by 6 bases and the J gene end by 8 bases; junction bases not matched to a gene: 3. CDR3 in DNA: TGTGCCAGCAGCCGACAGGGCGGCTACACCTTC. It translates to CASSRQGGYTF.

The J gene is TRBJ2-1, the V gene TRBV19; 14 bases line up with TRBD2. V shed 6 bases, J shed 0 bases, and the junction held 1 base outside the gene matches. Germline CDR1 and CDR2: LNHDA and SQIVND (reference sequence). The CDR3 covers 16 residues. The CDR3 nucleotides are TGTGCCAGTAGCGGGACTAGCGGGAGCTCCTACAATGAGCAGTTCTTC. Translation gives CASSGTSGSSYNEQFF.

J is TRBJ1-4 and V is TRBV6-1; D may be TRBD1 (6 bases). The CDR3 totals 13 residues. V lost 2 bases to trimming and J lost 10 bases, with 11 bases between them. Germline loops: CDR1 MNHNS, CDR2 SASEGT. The CDR3: CASSETQGRKLFF. The CDR3 nucleotides are TGTGCCAGCAGTGAAACACAGGGAAGAAAACTGTTTTTT.

A single count supports this clone. DNA of the CDR3: TGTGCCAGCAGGGGACAGGGGGAAGTCTATGGCTACACCTTC. Translation gives CASRGQGEVYGYTF. The rearrangement links TRBV28 to TRBJ1-2; TRBD1 matches 11 bases. The CDR3 contains 14 residues. V was pared by 6 bases and J by 4 bases, with 4 bases of the junction left unmatched. Germline V lookup: CDR1 MDHEN, CDR2 SYDVKM.

The chain is built from TRBV28 and TRBJ2-3; 7 bases match TRBD1. Trimming cost V 7 bases and J 1 base; bases outside gene matches: 8. The germline V gene encodes CDR1 MDHEN and CDR2 SYDVKM. The CDR3 runs 15 residues. The CDR3 loop reads CASTQTGSGTDTQYF. The CDR3, as DNA: TGTGCCAGCACCCAGACAGGGTCCGGCACAGATACGCAGTATTTT.